Below, 21 T cell receptor beta chains from the same sample are listed, as sequenced in a study of blood T cell repertoires in COVID-19. The method was immunoSEQ multiplex PCR; TCRdb's version includes in-frame clones alone and lacks a portion of them. Of over 200,000 clones in the sample, roughly 90% were seen once. The sequencing input was peripheral blood. These TCRs come from a woman aged 60-70 years with acute or convalescent COVID-19.

Here the CDR3 reads CASSVDGRAADTQYF. The CDR3, as DNA: TGTGCCAGCAGCGTAGATGGGAGGGCGGCAGATACGCAGTATTTT. The V gene is TRBV9, the J gene TRBJ2-3, with 7 bases matching TRBD2. This CDR3 has 15 amino acids. V was clipped by 0 bases and J by 4 bases; unmatched bases: 5. The germline CDR1 and CDR2 sequences are SGDLS and YYNGEE.

The rearrangement joins TRBV3-1 (or the pseudogene TRBV3-2) to TRBJ1-5; 9 bases match TRBD1. CDR1 and CDR2 from the germline V gene are LGHDT and YNNKEL (reference sequence). The CDR3 is 14 residues long. Germline trimming cut 4 bases from V and 4 bases from J; bases unmatched to any gene: 2. The CDR3 sequence: CASSRTGANQPQHF. The CDR3 nucleotides read TGTGCCAGCAGCCGGACAGGGGCGAATCAGCCCCAGCATTTT.

The J gene is TRBJ2-1, the V gene TRBV7-2, with D tentatively TRBD1 (5 bases). The germline V gene has CDR1 SGHTA and CDR2 FQGNSA. This CDR3 contains 15 residues. V was clipped by 1 base and J by 4 bases, with 11 bases between them. CDR3 nucleotide sequence: TGTGCCAGCAGCTTAGATCAGGGTCAATACAATGAGCAGTTCTTC. The encoded protein is CASSLDQGQYNEQFF.

This chain links TRBV6-5 with TRBJ2-7; 7 positions agree with TRBD1. Per the germline V gene, CDR1 is MNHEY and CDR2 is SVGAGI. This CDR3 has 15 amino acids. The V and J ends lost 3 bases and 6 bases, in that order; junction bases with no gene match: 11. CDR3 sequence reads: CASSYSHGTVGEQYF. The CDR3 region has the DNA TGTGCCAGCAGTTATTCTCATGGGACAGTCGGCGAGCAGTACTTC.

V usage is TRBV19 and J usage is TRBJ2-7, with D hard to call. Germline CDR1 is LNHDA and CDR2 is SQIVND (reference sequence). Trimming pared 5 bases from V and 4 bases from J, leaving 12 bases between. The CDR3 spans 13 residues. This CDR3 is CASSAAVGYEQYF. As DNA, the CDR3 is TGTGCCAGTAGTGCGGCCGTAGGATACGAGCAGTACTTC.

V and J are TRBV6-5 and TRBJ2-1; TRBD2 matches 11 bases. The CDR3 length is 12 residues. CDR1 and CDR2 from the germline V gene are MNHEY and SVGAGI. CDR3 in amino acids: CAGLAAHNEQFF. DNA of the CDR3: TGTGCGGGACTAGCGGCACACAATGAGCAGTTCTTC.

This chain joins TRBV20-1 and TRBJ1-1, with 7 bases that match TRBD1. Germline CDR1 and CDR2: DFQATT and SNEGSKA (reference sequence). The CDR3 spans 10 residues. The V segment lost 6 bases and the J segment 8 bases; nucleotides outside the gene matches: 3. The CDR3 nucleotides read TGCAGTGCCGGACAGGCCGAAGCTTTCTTT. Protein: CSAGQAEAFF.

A note on this clone: The same CDR3 is also encoded by other DNA sequences in this sample. V usage is TRBV7-2 and J usage is TRBJ1-5; D perhaps matches TRBD1 (5 bases). The V gene's germline CDR1 is SGHTA and CDR2 FQGNSA. The V end was cut by 1 base, the J end by 0 bases, with 10 bases between. The CDR3 runs to 16 residues. CDR3 region: CASSLVGGNSNQPQHF. The CDR3 DNA follows: TGTGCCAGCAGCTTAGTCGGGGGGAATAGCAATCAGCCCCAGCATTTT.

The DNA for the CDR3 is TGTGCCACCAGCAAGGACAGGGGGCTCACCACAGATACGCAGTATTTT. It specifies CATSKDRGLTTDTQYF. The chain combines TRBV15 with TRBJ2-3; TRBD1 matches at 11 bases. Unmatched junction bases numbered 5, after V lost 4 bases and J lost 2 bases. Germline V gene sequence: CDR1 LNHNV, CDR2 YYDKDF (reference sequence). The length of the CDR3 is 16 residues.

V is TRBV28 and J is TRBJ1-1; 7 bases align to TRBD1. V lost 5 bases, J lost 5 bases, and 8 bases stayed unmatched. There are 14 residues in the CDR3. Germline V gene data show CDR1 as MDHEN and CDR2 as SYDVKM. CDR3: CASSRTGRRTEAFF. In DNA form, the CDR3 reads TGTGCCAGCAGTAGGACAGGAAGACGGACTGAAGCTTTCTTT.

V is TRBV9 and J is TRBJ2-7, with TRBD1 identical over 7 bases. CDR1 and CDR2 from the germline V gene are SGDLS and YYNGEE. This CDR3 contains 15 residues. The junction had 3 bases not matched to a gene; V was cut back by 0 bases and J by 0 bases. This CDR3 is CASSVGQGVSYEQYF. CDR3 coding DNA: TGTGCCAGCAGCGTAGGACAGGGAGTCTCCTACGAGCAGTACTTC.

The sample holds one count of this clone. The CDR3 loop is CASSLLRDRDHEQYF. The CDR3 DNA reads as TGTGCCAGCAGCTTGCTGCGGGACAGGGACCACGAGCAGTACTTC. This chain connects TRBV5-6 to TRBJ2-7, with 9 positions matching TRBD1. Germline V gene data show CDR1 as SGHDT and CDR2 as YYEEEE. V lost 1 base, J lost 5 bases, and 7 bases stayed unmatched. CDR3 length: 15 amino acids.

The chain is built from TRBV19 and TRBJ2-1; D is unclear. This CDR3 has 15 residues. Per germline, CDR1 LNHDA and CDR2 SQIVND (reference sequence). Trimming stripped 4 bases from V and 0 bases from J, with 10 bases between. CDR3 coding DNA: TGTGCCAGTAGTAGAGGTGGCTTCTCCTACAATGAGCAGTTCTTC. Its translation: CASSRGGFSYNEQFF.

The J gene is TRBJ1-5, the V gene TRBV29-1; perhaps TRBD1 as D (5 bases). The CDR3 runs 13 residues. Germline CDR1 is SQVTM and CDR2 is ANQGSEA. The V gene lost 4 bases and the J gene lost 5 bases, with 12 bases spanning the gap. CDR3 sequence: CSVAPRVDQPQHF. In DNA form, the CDR3 reads TGCAGCGTTGCCCCCAGGGTAGATCAGCCCCAGCATTTT.

A single count supports this clone. The chain carries TRBV19 and TRBJ2-1, with 11 positions matching TRBD2. CDR3 length: 19 residues. Germline V lookup: CDR1 LNHDA, CDR2 SQIVND (reference sequence). The junction had 12 bases not matched to a gene; V was cut back by 5 bases and J by 0 bases. This CDR3 reads CASSLTSGGPQSSYNEQFF. The CDR3, as DNA: TGTGCCAGTAGTCTTACTAGCGGGGGCCCTCAGAGCTCCTACAATGAGCAGTTCTTC.

The chain uses TRBV10-3 and TRBJ1-1; tentatively, D is TRBD1 (6 bases). Trimming stripped 0 bases from V and 3 bases from J, with 8 bases between. The germline gives CDR1 ENHRY, CDR2 SYGVKD. CDR3 length: 14 amino acids. The DNA for the CDR3 is TGTGCCATCAGTGAGTCGGACAGCTACACTGAAGCTTTCTTT. Protein sequence: CAISESDSYTEAFF.

The V call is TRBV7-9, the J call TRBJ1-3; unclear D gene. V lost 9 bases, J lost 4 bases, and 13 bases lay in between. The germline gives CDR1 SEHNR, CDR2 FQNEAQ (reference sequence). The length of the CDR3 is 13 residues. CDR3: CARGAFTGNTIYF. CDR3 sequence (DNA): TGTGCCAGGGGAGCGTTTACGGGAAACACCATATATTTT. The full variable domain, completed using reference TRBV7-9 and TRBJ1-3, is DTGVSQNPRHKITKRGQNVTFRCDPISEHNRLYWYRQTLGQGPEFLTYFQNEAQLEKSRLLSDRFSAERPKGSFSTLEIQRTEQGDSAMYLCARGAFTGNTIYFGEGSWLTVV.

The V and J genes are TRBV5-1 and TRBJ1-3; D not certain. Per germline, CDR1 SGHRS and CDR2 YFSETQ. The CDR3 is 13 residues long. V gave up 4 bases and J gave up 8 bases, with 13 bases separating them. CDR3 loop: CASSRWTGDTIYF. The CDR3 nucleotides read TGCGCCAGCAGCCGCTGGACCGGGGACACCATATATTTT.

The chain couples TRBV2 to TRBJ2-1; 8 nucleotides match TRBD2. The CDR3 spans 14 residues. Germline values: CDR1 SNHLY, CDR2 FYNNEI. The V and J ends lost 8 bases and 3 bases, in that order; junction bases with no gene match: 6. The CDR3 DNA reads TGTGCCAGCGGTAAGGCGGGGGGCTACAATGAGCAGTTCTTC. This sequence encodes CASGKAGGYNEQFF.

The rearrangement uses TRBV19 and TRBJ1-5, with D uncertain. Germline-derived CDR1 and CDR2 are LNHDA and SQIVND (reference sequence). V shed 3 bases and J shed 1 base, with 7 bases lying between them. The CDR3 totals 14 residues. The CDR3 spells CASSIQQSNQPQHF. The CDR3 coding sequence is TGTGCCAGTAGTATCCAACAAAGCAATCAGCCCCAGCATTTT.

This rearrangement joins TRBV20-1 to TRBJ1-1, with D tentatively TRBD1 (5 bases). CDR1 DFQATT and CDR2 SNEGSKA come from the germline V gene (reference sequence). Trimming took 3 bases from V and 4 from J, leaving 15 bases between them. There are 14 residues in the CDR3. The CDR3 DNA sequence: TGCAGTGCTAGTAAAGGCCCCGGGGGCACTGAAGCTTTCTTT. Its protein is CSASKGPGGTEAFF.